The 12 T cell receptor beta chains presented below share a single source sample, sequenced in a study of T cell responses to AZD1222 COVID-19 vaccine. Sequencing was performed with immunoSEQ multiplex PCR; in TCRdb, only in-frame clones are kept and a portion is missing. The data hold 120,000 to 150,000 clones, with approximately 78% observed a single time. This specimen was peripheral blood, taken on day 0 of MenACWY control vaccination. Receptor source: an adult in good health.

As to this clone: Other nucleotide sequences from this sample produce the same CDR3. J is TRBJ1-1 and V is TRBV13; perhaps TRBD1 as D (5 bases). From germline, CDR1 is PRHDT and CDR2 FYEKMQ (reference sequence). Trimming removed 5 bases from V and 3 bases from J, with 10 bases in between. This CDR3 comprises 13 residues. This CDR3 reads CASSPGAYTEAFF. CDR3 DNA: TGTGCCAGCAGCCCCGGGGCATACACTGAAGCTTTCTTT.

This clone has only a few counts. J is TRBJ1-2 and V is TRBV7-9, with 7 bases that match TRBD1. The CDR3 consists of 14 residues. Trimming removed 1 base from V and 8 bases from J; junction bases left unmatched: 7. The germline CDR1 and CDR2 sequences are SEHNR and FQNEAQ (reference sequence). CDR3 nucleotides: TGTGCCAGCAGCTTAGAAAGGGGGCCAGAAGGCTACACCTTC. It translates to CASSLERGPEGYTF.

The chain recombines TRBV19 with TRBJ1-5; 7 nucleotides align to TRBD1. The CDR3 extends over 13 amino acids. Trimming at V came to 7 bases and at J to 5 bases, leaving 5 bases not matched to a gene. The germline gives CDR1 LNHDA, CDR2 SQIVND (reference sequence). CDR3 DNA: TGTGCCAGTACCCGACAGGGAGATCAGCCCCAGCATTTT. It specifies CASTRQGDQPQHF.

This rearrangement joins TRBV14 to TRBJ1-1, with D uncertain. Germline values: CDR1 SGHDN, CDR2 FVKESK. With 0 bases removed from V and 4 bases from J, the gap between germline ends came to 15 bases. The CDR3 is 16 amino acids. The CDR3 here is CASSQERPTTATEAFF. The DNA for the CDR3 is TGTGCCAGCAGCCAAGAGCGTCCAACTACGGCCACTGAAGCTTTCTTT.

The chain's CDR3 is CASSSPMVPGYNEQFF. The CDR3 nucleotides are TGTGCCAGCAGCTCCCCAATGGTTCCGGGCTACAATGAGCAGTTCTTC. The chain has TRBV5-6 and TRBJ2-1; D is unclear. The CDR3 runs to 16 residues. Trimming took 3 bases from V and 3 from J, leaving 16 bases between them. CDR1 SGHDT and CDR2 YYEEEE come from the germline V gene.

The chain has TRBV7-9 and TRBJ2-3; 7 bases fit TRBD1. The germline CDR1 and CDR2 sequences are SEHNR and FQNEAQ (reference sequence). The J segment lost 6 bases and the V segment lost 5 bases, leaving 5 bases of the junction unmatched. This CDR3 contains 13 residues. CDR3 nucleotide sequence: TGTGCCAGCAGCCCCGACAGGGTGGATACGCAGTATTTT. Protein: CASSPDRVDTQYF.

This rearrangement joins TRBV28 to TRBJ2-7; 9 nucleotides align to TRBD1. This CDR3 comprises 15 residues. Trimming removed 2 bases from V and 4 bases from J; junction bases left unmatched: 6. The germline V gene has CDR1 MDHEN and CDR2 SYDVKM. The CDR3 sequence: CASSLGSTGGYEQYV. The CDR3 DNA follows: TGTGCCAGCAGTTTAGGATCGACAGGGGGGTACGAGCAGTACGTC.

The rearrangement joins TRBV7-9 to TRBJ1-2; a weak D match, TRBD1 (5 bases). Trimming removed 5 bases at V and 0 bases at J, with 13 bases between. This CDR3 spans 15 amino acids. In germline, CDR1 is SEHNR, CDR2 FQNEAQ (reference sequence). For the CDR3, the DNA is TGTGCCAGCAGCCCCGGAGGAGGGGCTAACTATGGCTACACCTTC. Protein: CASSPGGGANYGYTF.

The chain is built from TRBV18 and TRBJ2-2; perhaps TRBD2 as D (6 bases). Germline V gene sequence: CDR1 KGHSH, CDR2 LQKENI. V was shortened by 2 bases and J by 0 bases, with 22 bases between the two germline ends. The CDR3 sequence is 20 residues long. The CDR3 region has the DNA TGTGCCAGCTCACCAAGGCAGGCGGCGGGAATTATACCGAACACCGGGGAGCTGTTTTTT. Its translation is CASSPRQAAGIIPNTGELFF.

The chain combines TRBV5-1 with TRBJ2-1; D may be TRBD1 (6 bases). CDR3 size: 15 residues. Germline CDR1 and CDR2: SGHRS and YFSETQ. The V end was cut by 4 bases, the J end by 4 bases, with 15 bases between. CDR3 protein: CASSLRDTEYNEQFF. The CDR3 coding sequence is TGCGCCAGCAGCCTCCGGGACACCGAATACAATGAGCAGTTCTTC.

The V gene is TRBV7-2, the J gene TRBJ1-1; TRBD1 aligns across 8 bases. With V trimmed by 5 bases and J by 5 bases, 7 bases remained unmatched. Germline CDR1 reads SGHTA; CDR2 reads FQGNSA. This CDR3 region has 14 residues. CDR3 amino acids: CASSTTGGLTEAFF. The CDR3, as DNA: TGTGCCAGCAGCACAACAGGGGGTTTGACTGAAGCTTTCTTT.

The chain links TRBV11-2 to TRBJ1-1; D is uncertain. This CDR3 contains 11 residues. Germline CDR1 is SGHAT and CDR2 is FQNNGV. V lost 5 bases, J lost 6 bases, and 7 bases lay in between. CDR3: CASSLYSEAFF. In DNA form, the CDR3 reads TGTGCCAGCAGCCTGTATTCTGAAGCTTTCTTT.